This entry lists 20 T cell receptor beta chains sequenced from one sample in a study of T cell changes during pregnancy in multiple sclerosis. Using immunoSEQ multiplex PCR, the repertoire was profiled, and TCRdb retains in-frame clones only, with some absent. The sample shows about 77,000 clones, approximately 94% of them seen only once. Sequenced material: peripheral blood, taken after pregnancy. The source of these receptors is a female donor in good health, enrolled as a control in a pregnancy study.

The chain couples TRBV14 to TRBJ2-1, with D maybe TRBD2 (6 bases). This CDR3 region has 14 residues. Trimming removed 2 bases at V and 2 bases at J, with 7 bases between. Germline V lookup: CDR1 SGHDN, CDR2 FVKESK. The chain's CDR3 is CASSQPGAYNEQFF. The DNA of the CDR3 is TGTGCCAGCAGCCAACCGGGGGCCTACAATGAGCAGTTCTTC.

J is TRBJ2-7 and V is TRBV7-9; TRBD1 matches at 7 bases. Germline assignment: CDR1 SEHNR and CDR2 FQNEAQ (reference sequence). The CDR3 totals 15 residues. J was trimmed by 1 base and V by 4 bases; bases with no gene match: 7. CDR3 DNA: TGTGCCAGCAGCTCCTATACGGGACAGTCCTACGAGCAGTACTTC. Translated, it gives CASSSYTGQSYEQYF.

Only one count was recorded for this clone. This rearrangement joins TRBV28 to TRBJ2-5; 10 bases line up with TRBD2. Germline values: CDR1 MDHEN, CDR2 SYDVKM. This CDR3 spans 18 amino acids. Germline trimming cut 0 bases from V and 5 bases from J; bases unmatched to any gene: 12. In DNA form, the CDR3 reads TGTGCCAGCAGTTTATGCTCGTACCCTAGCGGGAGATGTGAGACCCAGTACTTC. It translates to CASSLCSYPSGRCETQYF.

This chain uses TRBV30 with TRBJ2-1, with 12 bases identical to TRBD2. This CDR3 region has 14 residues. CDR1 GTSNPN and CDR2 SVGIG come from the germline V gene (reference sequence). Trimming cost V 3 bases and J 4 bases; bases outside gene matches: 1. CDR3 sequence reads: CAWSLAGGYNEQFF. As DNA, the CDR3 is TGTGCCTGGAGCCTAGCGGGGGGGTACAATGAGCAGTTCTTC.

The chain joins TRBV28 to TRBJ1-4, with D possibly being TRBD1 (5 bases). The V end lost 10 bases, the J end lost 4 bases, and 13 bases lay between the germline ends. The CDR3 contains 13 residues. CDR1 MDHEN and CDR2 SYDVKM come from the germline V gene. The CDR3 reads CATRRGRNEKLFF. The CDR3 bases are TGTGCCACCCGGAGGGGACGTAATGAAAAACTGTTTTTT.

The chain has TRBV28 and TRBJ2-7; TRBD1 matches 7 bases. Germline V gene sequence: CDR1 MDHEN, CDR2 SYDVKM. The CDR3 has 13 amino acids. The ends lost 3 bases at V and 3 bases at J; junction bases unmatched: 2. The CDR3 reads CASSLTGYYEQYF. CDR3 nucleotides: TGTGCCAGCAGTTTGACAGGGTACTACGAGCAGTACTTC.

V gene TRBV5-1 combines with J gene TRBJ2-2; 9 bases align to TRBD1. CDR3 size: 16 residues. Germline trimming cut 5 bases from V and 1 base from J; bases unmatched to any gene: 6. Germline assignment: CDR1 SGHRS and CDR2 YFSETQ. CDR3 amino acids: CASRPGDRENTGELFF. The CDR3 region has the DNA TGCGCCAGCAGGCCCGGGGACAGGGAGAACACCGGGGAGCTGTTTTTT.

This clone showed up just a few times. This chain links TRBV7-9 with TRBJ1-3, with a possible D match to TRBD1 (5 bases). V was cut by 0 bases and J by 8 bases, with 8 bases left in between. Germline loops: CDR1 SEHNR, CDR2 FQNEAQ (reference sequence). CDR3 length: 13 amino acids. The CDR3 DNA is TGTGCCAGCAGCTTAGCAGGGGAGGACACCATATATTTT. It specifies CASSLAGEDTIYF. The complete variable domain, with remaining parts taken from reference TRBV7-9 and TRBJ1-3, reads DTGVSQNPRHKITKRGQNVTFRCDPISEHNRLYWYRQTLGQGPEFLTYFQNEAQLEKSRLLSDRFSAERPKGSFSTLEIQRTEQGDSAMYLCASSLAGEDTIYFGEGSWLTVV.

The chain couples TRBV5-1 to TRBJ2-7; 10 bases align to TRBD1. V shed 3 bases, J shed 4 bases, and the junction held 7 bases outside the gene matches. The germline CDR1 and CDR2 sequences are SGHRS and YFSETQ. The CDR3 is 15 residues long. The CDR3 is CASSSGQGGVYEQYF. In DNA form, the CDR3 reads TGCGCCAGCAGCTCCGGACAGGGGGGGGTATACGAGCAGTACTTC.

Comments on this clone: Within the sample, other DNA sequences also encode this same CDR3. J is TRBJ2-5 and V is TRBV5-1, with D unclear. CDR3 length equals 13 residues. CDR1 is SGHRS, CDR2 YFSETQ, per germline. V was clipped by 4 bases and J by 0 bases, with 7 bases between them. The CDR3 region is CASSLEYQETQYF. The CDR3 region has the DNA TGCGCCAGCAGCCTAGAATACCAAGAGACCCAGTACTTC. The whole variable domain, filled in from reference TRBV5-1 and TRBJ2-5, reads KAGVTQTPRYLIKTRGQQVTLSCSPISGHRSVSWYQQTPGQGLQFLFEYFSETQRNKGNFPGRFSGRQFSNSRSEMNVSTLELGDSALYLCASSLEYQETQYFGPGTRLLVL.

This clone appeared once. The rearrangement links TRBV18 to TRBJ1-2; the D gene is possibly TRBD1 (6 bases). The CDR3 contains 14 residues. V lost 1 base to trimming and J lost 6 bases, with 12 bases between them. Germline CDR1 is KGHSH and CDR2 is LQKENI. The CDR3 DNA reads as TGTGCCAGCTCACCACTAACAGGGAGGGATGGCTACACCTTC. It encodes CASSPLTGRDGYTF.

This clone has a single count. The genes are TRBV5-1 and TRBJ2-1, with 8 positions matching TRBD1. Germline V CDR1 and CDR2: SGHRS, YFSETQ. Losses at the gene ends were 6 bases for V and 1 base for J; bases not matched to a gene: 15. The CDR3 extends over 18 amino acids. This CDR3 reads CASTFSGGNIQSYNEQFF. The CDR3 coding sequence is TGCGCCAGCACCTTTTCAGGGGGCAACATCCAGTCCTACAATGAGCAGTTCTTC.

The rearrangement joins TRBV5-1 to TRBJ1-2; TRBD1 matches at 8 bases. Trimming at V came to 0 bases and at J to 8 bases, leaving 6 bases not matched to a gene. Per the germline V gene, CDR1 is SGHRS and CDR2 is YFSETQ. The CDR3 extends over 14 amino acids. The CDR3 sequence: CASSLGWTGWGYTF. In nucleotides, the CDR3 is TGCGCCAGCAGCTTGGGATGGACAGGGTGGGGCTACACCTTC. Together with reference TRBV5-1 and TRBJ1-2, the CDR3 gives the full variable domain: KAGVTQTPRYLIKTRGQQVTLSCSPISGHRSVSWYQQTPGQGLQFLFEYFSETQRNKGNFPGRFSGRQFSNSRSEMNVSTLELGDSALYLCASSLGWTGWGYTFGSGTRLTVV.

In DNA form, the CDR3 reads TGTGCCAGCAGTTTAGGGACAGGGGGTAATGGCTACACCTTC. Amino acid sequence: CASSLGTGGNGYTF. The V gene is TRBV6-6, the J gene TRBJ1-2, with 11 bases fitting TRBD1. Germline V gene lookup returns CDR1 MNHNY and CDR2 SVGAGI (reference sequence). The CDR3 runs to 14 residues. V dropped 4 bases and J dropped 6; count of bases not matched to a gene: 4.

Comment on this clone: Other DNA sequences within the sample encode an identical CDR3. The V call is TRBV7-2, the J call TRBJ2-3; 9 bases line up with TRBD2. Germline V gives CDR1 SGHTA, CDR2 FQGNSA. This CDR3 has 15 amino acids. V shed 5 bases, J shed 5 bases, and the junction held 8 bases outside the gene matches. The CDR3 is CASSLIAGAGDTQYF. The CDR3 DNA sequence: TGTGCCAGCAGCCTGATAGCGGGAGCAGGAGATACGCAGTATTTT.

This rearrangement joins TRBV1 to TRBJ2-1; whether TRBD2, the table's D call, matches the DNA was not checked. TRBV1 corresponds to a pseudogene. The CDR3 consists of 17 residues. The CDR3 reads CTSSRTTSQSSYNEQFF. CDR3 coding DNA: TGCACCAGCAGTCGCACTACTAGTCAAAGCTCCTACAATGAGCAGTTCTTC.

CDR3 amino acids: CASSLSVGSDWDEQYF. In nucleotides, the CDR3 is TGTGCCAGCAGCTTATCCGTCGGGAGTGATTGGGACGAGCAGTACTTC. This sequence joins TRBV5-6 and TRBJ2-7, with D possibly matching TRBD2 (6 bases). The V gene lost 2 bases and the J gene lost 5 bases, with 20 bases spanning the gap. CDR3 length equals 16 residues. Germline CDR1 is SGHDT and CDR2 is YYEEEE.

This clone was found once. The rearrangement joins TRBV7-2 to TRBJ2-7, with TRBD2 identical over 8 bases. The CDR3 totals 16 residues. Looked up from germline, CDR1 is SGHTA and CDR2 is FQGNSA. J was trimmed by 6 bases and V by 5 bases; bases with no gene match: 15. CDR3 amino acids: CASSKEVAGGTIEQYF. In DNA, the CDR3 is TGTGCCAGCAGCAAAGAGGTTGCGGGAGGTACGATCGAGCAGTACTTC.

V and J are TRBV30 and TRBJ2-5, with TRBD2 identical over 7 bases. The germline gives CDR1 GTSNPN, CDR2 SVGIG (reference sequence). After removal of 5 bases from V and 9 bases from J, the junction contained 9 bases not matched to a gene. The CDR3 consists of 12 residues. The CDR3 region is CAWGTVRGAQYF. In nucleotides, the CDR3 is TGTGCCTGGGGTACAGTCCGGGGGGCCCAGTACTTC.

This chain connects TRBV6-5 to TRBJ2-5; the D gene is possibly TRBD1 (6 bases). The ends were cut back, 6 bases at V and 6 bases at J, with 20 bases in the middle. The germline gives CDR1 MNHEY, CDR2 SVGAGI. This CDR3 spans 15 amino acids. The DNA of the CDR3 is TGTGCCAGCAGCCCCTCAACAGGGAGAGGGAAGACCCAGTACTTC. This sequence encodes CASSPSTGRGKTQYF.